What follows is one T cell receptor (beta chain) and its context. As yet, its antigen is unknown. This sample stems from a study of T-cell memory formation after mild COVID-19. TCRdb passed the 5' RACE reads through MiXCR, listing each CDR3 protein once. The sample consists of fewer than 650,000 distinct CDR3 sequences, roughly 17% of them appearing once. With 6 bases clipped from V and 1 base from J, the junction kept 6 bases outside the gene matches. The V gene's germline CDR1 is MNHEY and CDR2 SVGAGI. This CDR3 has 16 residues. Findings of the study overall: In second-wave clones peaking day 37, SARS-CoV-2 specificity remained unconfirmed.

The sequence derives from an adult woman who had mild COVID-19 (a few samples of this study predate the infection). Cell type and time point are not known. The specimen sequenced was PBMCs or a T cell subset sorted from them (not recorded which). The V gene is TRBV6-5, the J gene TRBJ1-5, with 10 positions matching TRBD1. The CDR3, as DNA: TGTGCCAGCAGACTAACGGACAGGGGGAGCAATCAGCCCCAGCATTTT. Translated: CASRLTDRGSNQPQHF.